This passage covers 19 T cell receptor beta chains from one sample sequenced in a study of T cell changes during pregnancy in multiple sclerosis. The protocol was immunoSEQ multiplex PCR, while the TCRdb copy is restricted to in-frame clones and leaves out a portion. The sample records more than 45,000 clones, 93% being singletons. The starting material was CD8+ T cells from peripheral blood mononuclear cells, obtained in the second trimester of pregnancy. These receptor sequences come from a female donor with multiple sclerosis, enrolled in a pregnancy study.

The chain couples TRBV27 to TRBJ1-1; tentative D call: TRBD1 (5 bases). CDR1 and CDR2 from the germline V gene are MNHEY and SMNVEV (reference sequence). The CDR3 has 15 residues. Trimming shortened V by 3 bases and J by 1 base, and 12 bases separated the two germline ends. The CDR3 bases are TGTGCCAGCAGTTTGGCGGGGACGGCGAACACTGAAGCTTTCTTT. It codes for CASSLAGTANTEAFF.

The chain couples TRBV4-2 to TRBJ1-4; TRBD1 aligns across 9 bases. The CDR3 contains 14 residues. CDR1 and CDR2 (germline): LGHNA, YNFKEQ. Trimming cost V 0 bases and J 8 bases; bases outside gene matches: 1. The CDR3 here is CASSQEDRGEKLFF. Here the CDR3 DNA reads TGTGCCAGCAGCCAAGAGGACAGGGGCGAAAAACTGTTTTTT.

The chain links TRBV4-2 to TRBJ1-1; no firm D call. The germline gives CDR1 LGHNA, CDR2 YNFKEQ. V lost 4 bases and J 4 bases, leaving 10 bases between the germline ends. This CDR3 contains 13 residues. In DNA form, the CDR3 reads TGTGCCAGCAGCCCCAATGAGGGCACTGAAGCTTTCTTT. Amino acid sequence: CASSPNEGTEAFF.

The V and J genes are TRBV6-5 and TRBJ1-2, with a weak D call TRBD1 (5 bases). V lost 4 bases, J lost 4 bases, and 16 bases lay in between. The CDR3 has 15 amino acids. Germline CDR1 MNHEY, CDR2 SVGAGI. Here the CDR3 DNA reads TGTGCCAGCAGTTCTCTGAAACAGGTTCCCTATGGCTACACCTTC. It specifies CASSSLKQVPYGYTF.

The chain joins TRBV7-2 to TRBJ1-1; 9 bases map to TRBD1. CDR1 and CDR2 from the germline V gene are SGHTA and FQGNSA. This CDR3 comprises 15 residues. V lost 5 bases to trimming and J lost 6 bases; unmatched junction nucleotides: 10. CDR3 in amino acids: CASSLILGTGPEAFF. In DNA, the CDR3 is TGTGCCAGCAGCCTAATTCTCGGGACAGGGCCTGAAGCTTTCTTT.

The CDR3 sequence: CASSSPRLAGVSTDTQYF. CDR3 DNA: TGTGCCAGCAGTTCCCCCCGGCTAGCGGGAGTTTCCACAGATACGCAGTATTTT. V usage is TRBV27 and J usage is TRBJ2-3, with 10 bases aligning to TRBD2. CDR1 is MNHEY, CDR2 SMNVEV, per germline (reference sequence). Trimming cost V 4 bases and J 2 bases; bases outside gene matches: 12. The CDR3 covers 18 residues.

The genes are TRBV27 and TRBJ2-1; perhaps TRBD2 as D (5 bases). This CDR3 region has 15 residues. The V gene lost 5 bases and the J gene lost 7 bases, with 18 bases spanning the gap. Germline CDR1 reads MNHEY; CDR2 reads SMNVEV (reference sequence). The CDR3 DNA is TGTGCCAGCAGTGAAGTCTCGGGGTGGGGAAATGAGCAGTTCTTC. Translating it yields CASSEVSGWGNEQFF.

V and J are TRBV4-1 and TRBJ2-2; the D gene is possibly TRBD1 (6 bases). V dropped 1 base and J dropped 7 bases, with 19 bases sitting between them. Looked up from germline, CDR1 is MGHRA and CDR2 is YSYEKL. The CDR3 extends over 17 amino acids. CDR3 nucleotide sequence: TGCGCCAGCAGCCAAGGGCATCGACAGGCGCACAGCGGGGAGCTGTTTTTT. Translating gives CASSQGHRQAHSGELFF.

The chain is built from TRBV28 and TRBJ2-1; 11 bases are shared with TRBD2. The CDR3 loop spans 16 amino acids. Germline trimming cut 5 bases from V and 2 bases from J; bases unmatched to any gene: 5. Germline values: CDR1 MDHEN, CDR2 SYDVKM. Here the CDR3 reads CASSHIAGGAYNEQFF. The DNA for the CDR3 is TGTGCCAGCAGTCATATAGCGGGAGGGGCCTACAATGAGCAGTTCTTC.

The V and J genes are TRBV7-9 and TRBJ2-3; 8 nucleotides agree with TRBD2. The CDR3 runs to 15 residues. With 4 bases clipped from V and 2 bases from J, the junction kept 5 bases outside the gene matches. Germline-derived CDR1 and CDR2 are SEHNR and FQNEAQ (reference sequence). This CDR3 reads CASSSSGGATDTQYF. CDR3 nucleotide sequence: TGTGCCAGCAGCTCCTCCGGGGGGGCCACAGATACGCAGTATTTT.

The chain joins TRBV5-1 to TRBJ2-2, with a weak D call TRBD1 (5 bases). The CDR3 loop spans 13 amino acids. V was clipped by 5 bases and J by 1 base, with 6 bases between them. CDR1 and CDR2 (germline): SGHRS, YFSETQ. The DNA of the CDR3 is TGCGCCAGCAGTACAGGGAACACCGGGGAGCTGTTTTTT. This codes for CASSTGNTGELFF.

The chain links TRBV7-9 to TRBJ2-3, with D possibly being TRBD1 (5 bases). CDR1 is SEHNR, CDR2 FQNEAQ, per germline (reference sequence). The CDR3 loop spans 16 amino acids. V was cut by 5 bases and J by 2 bases, with 17 bases left in between. DNA for the CDR3: TGTGCCAGCAGCCGAGCGCAGGGAACAAACACAGATACGCAGTATTTT. It encodes CASSRAQGTNTDTQYF. Together with reference TRBV7-9 and TRBJ2-3, the CDR3 gives the full variable domain: DTGVSQNPRHKITKRGQNVTFRCDPISEHNRLYWYRQTLGQGPEFLTYFQNEAQLEKSRLLSDRFSAERPKGSFSTLEIQRTEQGDSAMYLCASSRAQGTNTDTQYFGPGTRLTVL.

V and J are TRBV7-9 and TRBJ1-1, with no clear D. Trimming cost V 2 bases and J 3 bases, with 13 bases left between them. This CDR3 spans 15 amino acids. CDR1 SEHNR and CDR2 FQNEAQ come from the germline V gene (reference sequence). CDR3 bases: TGTGCCAGCAGCTTATCATCAGGAACCTACACTGAAGCTTTCTTT. It yields the protein CASSLSSGTYTEAFF.

The count of this clone is one. Its ends do not fully match the called genes, so a read error is possible. Other DNA sequences in the sample encode the same CDR3. The chain uses TRBV5-1 and TRBJ2-2; 9 bases match TRBD2. This CDR3 contains 18 residues. CDR1 is SGHRS and CDR2 is YFSETQ in the germline V gene. In nucleotides, the CDR3 is TGCGCCAGCAGCCCGCTTGGTAGCGGGGGCCGGAACACCGGAGAGCTGTTTTTT. Translated, it gives CASSPLGSGGRNTGELFF.

The chain is built from TRBV4-1 and TRBJ2-7; 9 bases are shared with TRBD1. Germline V lookup: CDR1 MGHRA, CDR2 YSYEKL. Losses at the gene ends were 4 bases for V and 5 bases for J; bases not matched to a gene: 12. CDR3 length: 16 amino acids. The CDR3 reads CASSPSPGQGFHEQYF. In DNA form, the CDR3 reads TGCGCCAGCAGCCCTTCCCCGGGACAGGGCTTTCACGAGCAGTACTTC.

This chain joins TRBV7-2 and TRBJ1-5, with no clear D. From germline, CDR1 is SGHTA and CDR2 FQGNSA. CDR3 length equals 13 residues. V gave up 2 bases and J gave up 5 bases, with 7 bases separating them. The CDR3 nucleotides are TGTGCCAGCAGCTTAAACTTTGATCAGCCCCAGCATTTT. Amino acid sequence: CASSLNFDQPQHF.

The rearrangement links TRBV4-2 to TRBJ1-1, with 10 bases matching TRBD1. The germline CDR1 and CDR2 sequences are LGHNA and YNFKEQ. The CDR3 runs 15 residues. The J segment lost 7 bases and the V segment lost 5 bases, leaving 10 bases of the junction unmatched. CDR3 residues: CASSARDRGNLEAFF. DNA of the CDR3: TGTGCCAGCAGCGCCCGGGACAGGGGAAATCTTGAAGCTTTCTTT.

The chain couples TRBV5-6 to TRBJ1-3; 7 bases agree with TRBD1. The CDR3 is 19 amino acids. The germline gives CDR1 SGHDT, CDR2 YYEEEE. The junction had 17 bases not matched to a gene; V was cut back by 2 bases and J by 3 bases. The CDR3 sequence is CASSLGPPQGTLYGNTIYF. The DNA of the CDR3 is TGTGCCAGCAGCTTAGGCCCCCCACAGGGGACCCTCTATGGAAACACCATATATTTT.

This sequence joins TRBV4-1 and TRBJ1-1; TRBD1 might be the D (6 bases). Germline V gene data show CDR1 as MGHRA and CDR2 as YSYEKL. CDR3 length equals 13 residues. Trimming left V 8 bases short and J 3 bases short, with 13 bases between. The chain's CDR3 is CASSLGADTEAFF. In nucleotides, the CDR3 is TGCGCCAGCTCCCTGGGGGCCGACACTGAAGCTTTCTTT.